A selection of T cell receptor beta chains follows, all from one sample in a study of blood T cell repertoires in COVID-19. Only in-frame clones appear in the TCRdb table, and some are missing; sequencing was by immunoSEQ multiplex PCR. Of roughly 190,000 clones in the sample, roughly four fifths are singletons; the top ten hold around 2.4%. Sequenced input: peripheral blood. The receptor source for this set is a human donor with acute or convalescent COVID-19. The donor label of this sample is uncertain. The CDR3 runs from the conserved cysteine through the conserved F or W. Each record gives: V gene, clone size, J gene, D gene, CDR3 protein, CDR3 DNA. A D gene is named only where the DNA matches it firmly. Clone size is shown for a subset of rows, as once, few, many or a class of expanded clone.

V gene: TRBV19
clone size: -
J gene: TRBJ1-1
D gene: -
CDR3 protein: CASTYNTEAFF
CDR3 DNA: TGTGCCAGTACCTATAACACTGAAGCTTTCTTT

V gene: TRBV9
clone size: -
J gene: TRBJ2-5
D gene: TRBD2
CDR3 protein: CASSIGLAGVQETQYF
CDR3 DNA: TGTGCCAGCAGCATAGGGCTAGCGGGGGTTCAAGAGACCCAGTACTTC

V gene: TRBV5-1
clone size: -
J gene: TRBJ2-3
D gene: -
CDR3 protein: CASSLLPSTDTQYF
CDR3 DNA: TGCGCCAGCAGCTTGCTCCCTAGCACAGATACGCAGTATTTT

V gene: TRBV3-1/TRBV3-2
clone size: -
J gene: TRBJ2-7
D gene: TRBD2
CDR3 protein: CASSPRDGGVQEQYF
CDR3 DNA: TGTGCCAGCAGCCCCCGGGACGGGGGGGTTCAAGAGCAGTACTTC

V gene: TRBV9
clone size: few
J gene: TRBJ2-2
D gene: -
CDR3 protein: CASSVVGSGTGELFF
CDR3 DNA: TGTGCCAGCAGCGTAGTCGGGAGCGGAACCGGGGAGCTGTTTTTT

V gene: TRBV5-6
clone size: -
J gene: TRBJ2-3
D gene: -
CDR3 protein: CASSRDSFTDTQYF
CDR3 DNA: TGTGCCAGCAGCCGGGACTCTTTCACAGATACGCAGTATTTT

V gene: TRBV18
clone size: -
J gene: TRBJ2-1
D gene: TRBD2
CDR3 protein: CASSPTRPGLAGWNEQFF
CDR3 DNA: TGTGCCAGCTCACCAACCAGACCGGGACTAGCGGGATGGAATGAGCAGTTCTTC

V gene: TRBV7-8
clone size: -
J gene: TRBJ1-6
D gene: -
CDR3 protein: CASSFSRDWNSPLHF
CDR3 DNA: TGTGCCAGCAGCTTCTCCCGGGACTGGAATTCACCCCTCCACTTT

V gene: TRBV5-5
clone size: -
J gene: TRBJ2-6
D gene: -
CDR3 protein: CASSLYLSGANVLTF
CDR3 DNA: TGTGCCAGCAGCTTGTACTTATCCGGGGCCAACGTCCTGACTTTC

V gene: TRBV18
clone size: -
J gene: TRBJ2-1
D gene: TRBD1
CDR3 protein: CASSPGTGGYNEQFF
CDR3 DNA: TGTGCCAGCTCACCCGGGACAGGGGGCTACAATGAGCAGTTCTTC

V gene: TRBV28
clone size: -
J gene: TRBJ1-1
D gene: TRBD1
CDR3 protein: CASTQGGGNTEAFF
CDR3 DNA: TGTGCCAGCACCCAGGGGGGTGGAAACACTGAAGCTTTCTTT

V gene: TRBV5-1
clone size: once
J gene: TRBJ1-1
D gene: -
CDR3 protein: CASSLGVNTEAFF
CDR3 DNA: TGCGCCAGCAGCTTGGGCGTGAACACTGAAGCTTTCTTT

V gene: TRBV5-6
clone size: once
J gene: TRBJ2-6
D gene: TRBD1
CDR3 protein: CASTTGTGGLAGANVLTF
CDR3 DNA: TGTGCCAGCACAACCGGGACAGGGGGCTTGGCTGGGGCCAACGTCCTGACTTTC

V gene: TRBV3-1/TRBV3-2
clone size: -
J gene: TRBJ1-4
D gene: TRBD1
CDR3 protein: CASSHLIGQENEKLFF
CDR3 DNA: TGTGCCAGCAGCCACCTGATAGGACAGGAAAATGAAAAACTGTTTTTT

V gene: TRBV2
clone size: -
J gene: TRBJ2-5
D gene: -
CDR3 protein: CASSVGQSLGDQYF
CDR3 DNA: TGTGCCAGCAGTGTAGGACAGTCCTTAGGGGACCAGTACTTC

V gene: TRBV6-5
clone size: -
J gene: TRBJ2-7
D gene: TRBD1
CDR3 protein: CASSRTGTEQYF
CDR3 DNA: TGTGCCAGCAGCCGGACAGGGACCGAGCAGTACTTC

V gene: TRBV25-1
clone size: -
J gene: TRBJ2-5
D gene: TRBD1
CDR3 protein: CASSWDRGRQETQYF
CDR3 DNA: TGTGCCAGCAGTTGGGACAGGGGGCGCCAAGAGACCCAGTACTTC

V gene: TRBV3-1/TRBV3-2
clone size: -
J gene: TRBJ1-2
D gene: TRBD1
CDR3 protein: CASSRDRVHGYTF
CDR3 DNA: TGTGCCAGCAGCCGAGACAGGGTTCATGGCTACACCTTC

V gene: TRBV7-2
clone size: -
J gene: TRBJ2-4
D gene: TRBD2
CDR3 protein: CASSHGRGLAGKSKNIQYF
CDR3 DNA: TGTGCCAGCAGCCACGGTCGCGGACTAGCGGGAAAGTCCAAAAACATTCAGTACTTC

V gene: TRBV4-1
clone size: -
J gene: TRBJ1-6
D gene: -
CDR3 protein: CASSREGYNSPLHF
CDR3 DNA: TGCGCCAGCAGCCGTGAGGGCTATAATTCACCCCTCCACTTT

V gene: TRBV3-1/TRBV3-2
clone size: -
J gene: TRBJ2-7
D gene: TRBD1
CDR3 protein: CASSQGATGAYEQYF
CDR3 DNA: TGTGCCAGCAGCCAAGGCGCGACAGGGGCCTACGAGCAGTACTTC

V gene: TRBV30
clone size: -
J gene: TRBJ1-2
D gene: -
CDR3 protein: CAWSVKGDYGYTF
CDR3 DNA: TGTGCCTGGAGTGTAAAAGGGGACTATGGCTACACCTTC

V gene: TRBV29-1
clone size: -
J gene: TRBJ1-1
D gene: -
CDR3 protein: CSVSNTEAFF
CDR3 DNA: TGCAGCGTCTCGAACACTGAAGCTTTCTTT

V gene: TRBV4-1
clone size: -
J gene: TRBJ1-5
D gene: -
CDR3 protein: CASSQGLGPQHF
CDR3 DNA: TGCGCCAGCAGCCAAGGTCTCGGGCCCCAGCATTTT

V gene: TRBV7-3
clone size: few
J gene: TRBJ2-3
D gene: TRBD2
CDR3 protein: CASSSTSGQGDTQYF
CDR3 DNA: TGTGCCAGCAGCTCTACTAGCGGGCAGGGAGATACGCAGTATTTT

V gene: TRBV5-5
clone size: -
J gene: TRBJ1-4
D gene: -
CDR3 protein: CASSSSFATNEKLFF
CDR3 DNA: TGTGCCAGCAGCTCCAGTTTTGCAACTAATGAAAAACTGTTTTTT

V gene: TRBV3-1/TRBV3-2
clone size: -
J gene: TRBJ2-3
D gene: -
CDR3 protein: CASSLQGRTDTQYF
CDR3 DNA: TGTGCCAGCAGCCTACAGGGTAGGACAGATACGCAGTATTTT

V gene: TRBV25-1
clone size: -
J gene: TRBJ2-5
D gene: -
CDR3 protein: CASSEYGGRETQYF
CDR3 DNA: TGTGCCAGCAGTGAATACGGGGGTCGAGAGACCCAGTACTTC

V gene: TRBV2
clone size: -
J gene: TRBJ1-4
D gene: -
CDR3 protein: CASSSQGINEKLFF
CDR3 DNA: TGTGCCAGCAGTTCACAGGGTATAAATGAAAAACTGTTTTTT

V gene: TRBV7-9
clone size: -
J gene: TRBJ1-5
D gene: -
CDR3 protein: CASSPEGGFNQPQHF
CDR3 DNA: TGTGCCAGCAGTCCCGAAGGGGGATTTAATCAGCCCCAGCATTTT

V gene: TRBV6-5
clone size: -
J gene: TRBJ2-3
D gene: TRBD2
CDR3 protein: CASKLLAGAPDTQYF
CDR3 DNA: TGTGCCAGCAAATTACTAGCGGGAGCTCCAGATACGCAGTATTTT

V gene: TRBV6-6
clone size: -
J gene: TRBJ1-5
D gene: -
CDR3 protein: CASSSLAQQPQHF
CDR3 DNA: TGTGCCAGCAGTTCCCTGGCTCAGCAGCCCCAGCATTTT

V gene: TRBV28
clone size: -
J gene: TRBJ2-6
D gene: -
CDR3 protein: CASSLQRPGANVLTF
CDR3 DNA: TGTGCCAGCAGTCTTCAGCGTCCTGGGGCCAACGTCCTGACTTTC

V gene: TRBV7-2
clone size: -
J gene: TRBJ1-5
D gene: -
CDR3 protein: CASSRGDRKNQPQHF
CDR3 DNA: TGTGCCAGCAGCCGGGGTGACAGGAAGAATCAGCCCCAGCATTTT

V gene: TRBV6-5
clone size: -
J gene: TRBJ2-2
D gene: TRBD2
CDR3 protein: CASSLAGANTGELFF
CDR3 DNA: TGTGCCAGCAGTCTAGCGGGAGCGAACACCGGGGAGCTGTTTTTT

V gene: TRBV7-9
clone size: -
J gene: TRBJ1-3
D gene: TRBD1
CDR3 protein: CASSSGTALSGSTIYF
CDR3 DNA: TGTGCCAGCAGCTCCGGGACAGCACTCTCTGGAAGCACCATATATTTT

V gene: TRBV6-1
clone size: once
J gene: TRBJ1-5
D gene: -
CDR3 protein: CASSEADRGYQPQHF
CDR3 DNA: TGTGCCAGCAGTGAAGCGGACAGAGGATATCAGCCCCAGCATTTT

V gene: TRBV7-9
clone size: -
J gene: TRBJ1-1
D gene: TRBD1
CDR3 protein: CASSFQQGSTEAFF
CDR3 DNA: TGTGCCAGCAGCTTCCAACAGGGGAGCACTGAAGCTTTCTTT

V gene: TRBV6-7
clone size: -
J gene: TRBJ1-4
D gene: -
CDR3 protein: CATTLQGSTNEKLFF
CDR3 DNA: TGTGCCACCACCCTACAGGGCTCAACTAATGAAAAACTGTTTTTT

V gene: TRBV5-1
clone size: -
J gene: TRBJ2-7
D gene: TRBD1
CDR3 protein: CASSFTGGTYEQYF
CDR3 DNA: TGCGCCAGCAGTTTTACAGGGGGTACCTACGAGCAGTACTTC

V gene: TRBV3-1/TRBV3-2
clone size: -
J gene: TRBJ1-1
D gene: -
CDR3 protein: CASSQRVGTEAFF
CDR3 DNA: TGTGCCAGCAGCCAGCGGGTGGGTACTGAAGCTTTCTTT

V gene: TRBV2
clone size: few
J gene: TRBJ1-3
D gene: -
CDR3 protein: CASSLQGRNTIYF
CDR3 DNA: TGTGCCAGCAGCCTACAGGGTCGAAACACCATATATTTT

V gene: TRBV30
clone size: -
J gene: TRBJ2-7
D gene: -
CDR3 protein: CAWNKGGGYEQYF
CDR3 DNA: TGTGCCTGGAATAAAGGGGGGGGCTACGAGCAGTACTTC

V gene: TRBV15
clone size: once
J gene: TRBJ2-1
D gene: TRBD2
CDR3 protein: CATSSSGTSGPYNEQFF
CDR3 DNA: TGTGCCACCAGCAGTTCGGGGACTAGCGGGCCGTACAATGAGCAGTTCTTC